This T cell receptor (beta chain) was sequenced in a study of blood T cell repertoires in COVID-19. Whole-study context: Some COVID-19 samples were acute and others convalescent; all came from the United States, Italy and Spain.

The CDR3 sequence is 14 residues long. From germline, CDR1 is SGHAT and CDR2 FQNNGV. V was pared by 3 bases and J by 8 bases, with 5 bases of the junction left unmatched. The table came from immunoSEQ multiplex PCR; TCRdb's copy has only in-frame clones and leaves some out. The sample lists 150,000 to 200,000 clones; approximately 84% were seen once. The study recruited people aged 18 to 89 years across 24 US areas. The J gene is TRBJ1-4, the V gene TRBV11-2; TRBD1 aligns across 8 bases. The sample taken for sequencing was PBMCs or T cells enriched from blood (not recorded which). The receptor comes from a human donor with acute COVID-19. The donor label of this sample is uncertain. This CDR3 reads CASSLEQGDEKLFF. The DNA of the CDR3 is TGTGCCAGCAGCTTGGAACAGGGGGACGAAAAACTGTTTTTT. Together with reference TRBV11-2 and TRBJ1-4, the CDR3 gives the full variable domain: EAGVAQSPRYKIIEKRQSVAFWCNPISGHATLYWYQQILGQGPKLLIQFQNNGVVDDSQLPKDRFSAERLKGVDSTLKIQPAKLEDSAVYLCASSLEQGDEKLFFGSGTQLSVL.